Presented here are 22 T cell receptor beta chains from one specimen sequenced in a study of blood T cell repertoires in COVID-19. Sequenced by immunoSEQ multiplex PCR; TCRdb stores in-frame clones only, minus some. The table has roughly 250,000 clones, approximately 85% seen once. The source material was peripheral blood. All receptors come from a human donor with COVID-19, enrolled during active disease. The donor label of this sample is uncertain.

This clone was found a few times. The rearrangement uses TRBV6-5 and TRBJ2-1, with D possibly TRBD1 on 5 matching bases. The CDR3 is made up of 15 amino acids. With 5 bases removed from V and 4 bases from J, the gap between germline ends came to 15 bases. Germline V gives CDR1 MNHEY, CDR2 SVGAGI. The CDR3: CASSPGQQPYNEQFF. CDR3 nucleotides: TGTGCCAGCAGTCCCGGACAACAACCTTACAATGAGCAGTTCTTC.

The rearrangement links TRBV5-5 to TRBJ1-5, with TRBD1 matching 8 bases. The CDR3 is 15 residues long. The junction had 6 bases not matched to a gene; V was cut back by 3 bases and J by 4 bases. Germline CDR1 SGHKS, CDR2 YYEKEE (reference sequence). The CDR3 coding sequence is TGTGCCAGCAGCTGGGACAGGAGAATGAATCAGCCCCAGCATTTT. It yields the protein CASSWDRRMNQPQHF.

This clone came up a few times. This chain links TRBV30 with TRBJ1-5; TRBD1 is a possible D gene (5 bases). The CDR3 totals 13 residues. The V gene's germline CDR1 is GTSNPN and CDR2 SVGIG (reference sequence). V was cut by 3 bases and J by 3 bases, with 9 bases left in between. The CDR3 is CAWRQGLNQPQHF. CDR3 nucleotide sequence: TGTGCCTGGAGGCAGGGCCTCAATCAGCCCCAGCATTTT.

V is TRBV5-1 and J is TRBJ1-6; TRBD1 aligns across 10 bases. This CDR3 spans 14 amino acids. Germline values: CDR1 SGHRS, CDR2 YFSETQ. V lost 7 bases and J lost 7; bases outside the gene matches: 5. The CDR3 region has the DNA TGCGCCAGCTCCCGGGACAGGGGAAATTCACCCCTCCACTTT. Its protein product is CASSRDRGNSPLHF.

This clone was detected once. The chain has TRBV4-2 and TRBJ2-1, with TRBD2 identical over 7 bases. V lost 7 bases and J lost 9; bases outside the gene matches: 12. The CDR3 spans 14 residues. Germline V CDR1 and CDR2: LGHNA, YNFKEQ. DNA for the CDR3: TGTGCCAGCACCATGGGGGAGGGGTTGGGTGAGCAGTTCTTC. This encodes CASTMGEGLGEQFF.

The rearrangement joins TRBV7-2 to TRBJ2-6; 8 bases agree with TRBD1. Germline V lookup: CDR1 SGHTA, CDR2 FQGNSA. V trimming: 5 bases; J trimming: 4 bases; junction bases outside the gene matches: 13. The CDR3 spans 18 residues. The CDR3 nucleotides read TGTGCCAGCAGCCCCCGACTACAGGGGGTCAGGGGGGCCAACGTCCTGACTTTC. It encodes CASSPRLQGVRGANVLTF. Based on the CDR3 plus reference TRBV7-2 and TRBJ2-6, the full variable domain is GAGVSQSPSNKVTEKGKDVELRCDPISGHTALYWYRQSLGQGLEFLIYFQGNSAPDKSGLPSDRFSAERTGGSVSTLTIQRTQQEDSAVYLCASSPRLQGVRGANVLTFGAGSRLTVL.

This clone was found a few times. The genes are TRBV7-9 and TRBJ1-4, with D perhaps TRBD1 (6 bases). CDR3 length equals 15 residues. V dropped 1 base and J dropped 6 bases, with 12 bases sitting between them. The germline V gene encodes CDR1 SEHNR and CDR2 FQNEAQ (reference sequence). CDR3 nucleotides: TGTGCCAGCAGCTTAGGGACAGCCGAGGATGAAAAACTGTTTTTT. Translation gives CASSLGTAEDEKLFF.

The chain is built from TRBV3-1 (or the pseudogene TRBV3-2) and TRBJ1-2; D call uncertain. Germline V lookup: CDR1 LGHDT, CDR2 YNNKEL (reference sequence). Trimming pared 1 base from V and 8 bases from J, leaving 11 bases between. The CDR3 runs to 13 residues. CDR3: CASSQGMGSGYTF. The CDR3 bases are TGTGCCAGCAGCCAAGGAATGGGTAGCGGCTACACCTTC.

The table lists this clone with a count of one. The chain has TRBV27 and TRBJ1-1; TRBD1 might be the D (5 bases). The CDR3 is made up of 12 amino acids. The germline gives CDR1 MNHEY, CDR2 SMNVEV (reference sequence). V was pared by 10 bases and J by 5 bases, with 14 bases between. The CDR3: CATLAGGTEAFF. CDR3 bases: TGTGCCACCCTTGCGGGGGGAACTGAAGCTTTCTTT.

V usage is TRBV15 and J usage is TRBJ1-1, with unresolved D. Germline values: CDR1 LNHNV, CDR2 YYDKDF (reference sequence). V lost 3 bases, J lost 4 bases, and 12 bases lay in between. This CDR3 contains 14 residues. The CDR3 is CATSSQRLGTEAFF. The CDR3 coding sequence is TGTGCCACCAGCAGTCAGCGACTGGGCACTGAAGCTTTCTTT.

The chain has TRBV28 and TRBJ2-7; the D is unclear. The germline gives CDR1 MDHEN, CDR2 SYDVKM. Trimming removed 5 bases at V and 0 bases at J, with 14 bases between. The CDR3 covers 15 residues. Here the CDR3 reads CASSPPAVLSYEQYF. DNA for the CDR3: TGTGCCAGCAGTCCCCCGGCGGTGCTCTCCTACGAGCAGTACTTC.

In DNA, the CDR3 is TGTGCCAGCAGACGAGGCCCGGGACAGAACACTGAAGCTTTCTTT. It encodes CASRRGPGQNTEAFF. The gene calls are TRBV7-6 and TRBJ1-1, with D possibly TRBD1 on 6 matching bases. The CDR3 contains 15 residues. Trimming left V 6 bases short and J 1 base short, with 15 bases between. Germline-derived CDR1 and CDR2 are SGHVS and FNYEAQ.

This sequence joins TRBV27 and TRBJ2-1, with TRBD2 identical over 12 bases. Looked up from germline, CDR1 is MNHEY and CDR2 is SMNVEV (reference sequence). V gave up 4 bases and J gave up 0 bases; unmatched junction bases: 16. CDR3 length equals 21 residues. The CDR3 loop reads CASSSPPGLAGTHSSYNEQFF. The DNA for the CDR3 is TGTGCCAGCAGTTCCCCTCCCGGACTAGCGGGAACACACTCCTCCTACAATGAGCAGTTCTTC.

In its sample, this clone was seen many times. The chain links TRBV7-8 to TRBJ1-5; D is unresolved. CDR1 SGHVS and CDR2 FQNEAQ come from the germline V gene. This CDR3 is 12 amino acids long. The V gene lost 5 bases and the J gene lost 3 bases, with 5 bases spanning the gap. CDR3 DNA sequence: TGTGCCAGCAGCCCTACCAATCAGCCCCAGCATTTT. Amino acids: CASSPTNQPQHF.

J is TRBJ1-2 and V is TRBV7-8; TRBD1 agrees at 7 bases. V shed 5 bases and J 8 bases; nucleotides not matched to a gene: 14. This CDR3 contains 15 residues. CDR1 is SGHVS and CDR2 is FQNEAQ in the germline V gene. CDR3 sequence (DNA): TGTGCCAGCAGCAAAACCGGGACAGAAGGCGAGGGCTACACCTTC. This encodes CASSKTGTEGEGYTF.

This chain joins TRBV5-1 and TRBJ1-3; perhaps TRBD1 as D (6 bases). CDR1 and CDR2 (germline): SGHRS, YFSETQ. The CDR3 loop spans 17 amino acids. The ends were cut back, 4 bases at V and 2 bases at J, with 19 bases in the middle. The CDR3 region is CASSLRDIRRTGNTIYF. The CDR3 DNA reads as TGCGCCAGCAGCCTCCGGGACATAAGGAGGACTGGAAACACCATATATTTT.

This sequence joins TRBV7-3 and TRBJ2-1, with 10 nucleotides matching TRBD2. The germline CDR1 and CDR2 sequences are SGHTA and FQGTGA. V shed 3 bases, J shed 4 bases, and the junction held 12 bases outside the gene matches. The CDR3 consists of 18 residues. As DNA, the CDR3 is TGTGCCAGCAGCTTTACCCCTCTAGCGGGAGAGCGGTACAATGAGCAGTTCTTC. This translates into CASSFTPLAGERYNEQFF.

V gene TRBV9 combines with J gene TRBJ1-2, with D maybe TRBD1 (6 bases). Trimming left V 0 bases short and J 7 bases short, with 16 bases between. The germline gives CDR1 SGDLS, CDR2 YYNGEE. CDR3 length: 15 amino acids. CDR3: CASSVASTGPSGYTF. CDR3 DNA: TGTGCCAGCAGCGTAGCCTCCACAGGGCCTAGTGGCTACACCTTC. Variable domain in full (rest from reference TRBV9 and TRBJ1-2): DSGVTQTPKHLITATGQRVTLRCSPRSGDLSVYWYQQSLDQGLQFLIQYYNGEERAKGNILERFSAQQFPDLHSELNLSSLELGDSALYFCASSVASTGPSGYTFGSGTRLTVV.

The CDR3, as DNA: TGTGCCAGCAGTGAAAGGGGGCGGCAAGGTTTTGGCTACACCTTC. This gives the protein CASSERGRQGFGYTF. This chain links TRBV6-1 with TRBJ1-2; 7 bases match TRBD1. CDR1 MNHNS and CDR2 SASEGT come from the germline V gene. The length of the CDR3 is 15 residues. V was pared by 2 bases and J by 7 bases, with 10 bases of the junction left unmatched.

This clone was picked up one time. V is TRBV5-1 and J is TRBJ2-5; tentative D call: TRBD1 (6 bases). The CDR3 length is 15 residues. V was clipped by 0 bases and J by 5 bases, with 14 bases between them. Germline V gene sequence: CDR1 SGHRS, CDR2 YFSETQ. The CDR3 region has the DNA TGCGCCAGCAGCTTGGAGGGGACATACTTGGAGACCCAGTACTTC. Its translation is CASSLEGTYLETQYF.

This chain links TRBV3-1 (or the pseudogene TRBV3-2) with TRBJ2-3; 7 bases are a match to TRBD2. V dropped 0 bases and J dropped 8; count of bases not matched to a gene: 8. Germline assignment: CDR1 LGHDT and CDR2 YNNKEL (reference sequence). The CDR3 totals 15 residues. Here the CDR3 reads CASSQEYGLGATQYF. In nucleotides, the CDR3 is TGTGCCAGCAGCCAAGAGTATGGACTAGGGGCTACGCAGTATTTT.

The chain joins TRBV10-2 to TRBJ1-4; 7 positions match TRBD1. The germline CDR1 and CDR2 sequences are WSHSY and SAAADI. The CDR3 contains 15 residues. After removal of 0 bases from V and 5 bases from J, the junction contained 3 bases not matched to a gene. This CDR3 reads CASSESRGGNEKLFF. DNA for the CDR3: TGCGCCAGCAGTGAGTCGAGAGGGGGCAATGAAAAACTGTTTTTT.